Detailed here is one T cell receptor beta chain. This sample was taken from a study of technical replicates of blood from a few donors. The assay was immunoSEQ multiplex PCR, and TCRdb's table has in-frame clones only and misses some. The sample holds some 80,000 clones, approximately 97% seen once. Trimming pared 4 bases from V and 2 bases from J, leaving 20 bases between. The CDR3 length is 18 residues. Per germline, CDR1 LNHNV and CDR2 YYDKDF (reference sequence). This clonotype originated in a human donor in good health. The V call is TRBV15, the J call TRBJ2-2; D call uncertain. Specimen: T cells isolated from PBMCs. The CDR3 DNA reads TGTGCCACCAGCAATGAGAGTGCTAGGCTAACTAACACCGGGGAGCTGTTTTTT. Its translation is CATSNESARLTNTGELFF.